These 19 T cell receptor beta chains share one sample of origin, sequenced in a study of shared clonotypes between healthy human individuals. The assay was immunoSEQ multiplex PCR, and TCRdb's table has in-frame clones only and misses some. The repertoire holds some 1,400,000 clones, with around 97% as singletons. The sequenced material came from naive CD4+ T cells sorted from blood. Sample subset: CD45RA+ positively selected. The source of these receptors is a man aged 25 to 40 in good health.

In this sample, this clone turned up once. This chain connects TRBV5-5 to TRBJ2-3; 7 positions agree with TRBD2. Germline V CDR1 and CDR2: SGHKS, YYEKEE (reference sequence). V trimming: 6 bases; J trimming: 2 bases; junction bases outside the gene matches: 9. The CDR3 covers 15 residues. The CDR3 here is CASTTGTTNTDTQYF. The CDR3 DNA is TGTGCCAGCACAACCGGGACTACTAACACAGATACGCAGTATTTT.

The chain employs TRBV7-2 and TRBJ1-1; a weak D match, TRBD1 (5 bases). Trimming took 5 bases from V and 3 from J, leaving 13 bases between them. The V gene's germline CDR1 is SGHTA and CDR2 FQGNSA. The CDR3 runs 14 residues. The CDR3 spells CASSAPGRDTEAFF. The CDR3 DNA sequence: TGTGCCAGCAGCGCCCCAGGGCGGGACACTGAAGCTTTCTTT.

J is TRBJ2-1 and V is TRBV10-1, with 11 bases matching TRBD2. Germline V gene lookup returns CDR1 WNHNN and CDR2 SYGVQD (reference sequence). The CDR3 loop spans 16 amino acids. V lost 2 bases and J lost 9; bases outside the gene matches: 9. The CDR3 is CASSEILAGVGGEQFF. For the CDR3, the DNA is TGCGCCAGCAGTGAGATACTAGCGGGAGTCGGTGGTGAGCAGTTCTTC.

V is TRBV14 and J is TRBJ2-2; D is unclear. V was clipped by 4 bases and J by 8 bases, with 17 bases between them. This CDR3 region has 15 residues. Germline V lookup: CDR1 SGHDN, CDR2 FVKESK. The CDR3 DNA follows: TGTGCCAGCAGCCCTATGGCAGGCTGGGTAGGGGAGCTGTTTTTT. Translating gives CASSPMAGWVGELFF.

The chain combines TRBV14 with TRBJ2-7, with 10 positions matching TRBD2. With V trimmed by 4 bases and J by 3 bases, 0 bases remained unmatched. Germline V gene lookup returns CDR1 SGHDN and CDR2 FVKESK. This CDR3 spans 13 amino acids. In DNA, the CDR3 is TGTGCCAGCAGCCGGACTAGCGGCTACGAGCAGTACTTC. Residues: CASSRTSGYEQYF. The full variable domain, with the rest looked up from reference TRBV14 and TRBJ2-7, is EAGVTQFPSHSVIEKGQTVTLRCDPISGHDNLYWYRRVMGKEIKFLLHFVKESKQDESGMPNNRFLAERTGGTYSTLKVQPAELEDSGVYFCASSRTSGYEQYFGPGTRLTVT.

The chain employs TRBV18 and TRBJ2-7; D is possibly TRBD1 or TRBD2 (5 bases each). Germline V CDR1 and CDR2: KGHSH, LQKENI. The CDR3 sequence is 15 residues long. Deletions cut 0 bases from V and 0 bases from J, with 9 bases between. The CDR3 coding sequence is TGTGCCAGCTCACCACCCCCAGGGAGCTCCTACGAGCAGTACTTC. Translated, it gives CASSPPPGSSYEQYF.

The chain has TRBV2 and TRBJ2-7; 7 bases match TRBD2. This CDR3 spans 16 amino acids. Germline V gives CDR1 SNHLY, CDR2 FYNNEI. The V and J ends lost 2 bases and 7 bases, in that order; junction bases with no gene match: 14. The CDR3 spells CASSEIPRGLAGEQYF. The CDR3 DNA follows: TGTGCCAGCAGTGAAATCCCGCGGGGGTTGGCGGGTGAGCAGTACTTC.

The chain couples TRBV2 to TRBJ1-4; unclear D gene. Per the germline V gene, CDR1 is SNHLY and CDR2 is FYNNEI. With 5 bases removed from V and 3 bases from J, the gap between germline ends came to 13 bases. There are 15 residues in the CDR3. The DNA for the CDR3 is TGTGCCAGCAGTCAAATCCCACCCGCTAATGAAAAACTGTTTTTT. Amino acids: CASSQIPPANEKLFF.

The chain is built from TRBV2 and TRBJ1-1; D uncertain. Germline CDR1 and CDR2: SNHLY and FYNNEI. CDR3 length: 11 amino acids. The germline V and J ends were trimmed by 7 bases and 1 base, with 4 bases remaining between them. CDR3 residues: CASIENTEAFF. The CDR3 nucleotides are TGTGCCAGCATCGAGAACACTGAAGCTTTCTTT.

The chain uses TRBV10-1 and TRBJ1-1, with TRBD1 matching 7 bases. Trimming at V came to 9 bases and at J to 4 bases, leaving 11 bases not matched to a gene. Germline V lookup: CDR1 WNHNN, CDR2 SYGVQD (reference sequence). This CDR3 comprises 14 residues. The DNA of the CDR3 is TGCGCCAGGCTTTACAGGGGATTGGGCACTGAAGCTTTCTTT. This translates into CARLYRGLGTEAFF.

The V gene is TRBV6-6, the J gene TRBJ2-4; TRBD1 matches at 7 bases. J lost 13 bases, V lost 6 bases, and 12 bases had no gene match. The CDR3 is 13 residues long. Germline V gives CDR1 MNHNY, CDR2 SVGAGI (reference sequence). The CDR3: CASSPDLTGSQYF. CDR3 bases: TGTGCCAGCAGCCCCGACTTGACAGGGAGCCAGTACTTC.

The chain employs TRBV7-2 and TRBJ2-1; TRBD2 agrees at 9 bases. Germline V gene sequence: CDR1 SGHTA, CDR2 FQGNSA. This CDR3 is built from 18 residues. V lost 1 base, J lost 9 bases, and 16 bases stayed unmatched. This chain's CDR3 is CASSLVTTSGDSYGEQFF. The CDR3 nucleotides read TGTGCCAGCAGCTTAGTAACGACTAGCGGAGACAGTTACGGTGAGCAGTTCTTC.

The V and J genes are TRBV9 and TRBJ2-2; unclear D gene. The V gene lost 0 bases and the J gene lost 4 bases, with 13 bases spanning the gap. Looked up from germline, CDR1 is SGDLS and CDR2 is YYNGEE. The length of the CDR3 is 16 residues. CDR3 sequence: CASSVAGRATTGELFF. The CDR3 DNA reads TGTGCCAGCAGCGTAGCTGGTAGGGCAACCACCGGGGAGCTGTTTTTT.

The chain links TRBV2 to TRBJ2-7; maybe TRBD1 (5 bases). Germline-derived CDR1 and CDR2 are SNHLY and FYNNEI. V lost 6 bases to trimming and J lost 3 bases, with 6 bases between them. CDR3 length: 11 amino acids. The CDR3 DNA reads TGTGCCAGCAGGGACATCTACGAGCAGTACTTC. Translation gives CASRDIYEQYF.

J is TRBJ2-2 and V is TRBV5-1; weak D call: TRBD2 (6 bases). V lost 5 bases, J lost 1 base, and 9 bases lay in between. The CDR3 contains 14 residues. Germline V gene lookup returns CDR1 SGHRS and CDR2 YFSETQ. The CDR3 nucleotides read TGCGCCAGCAGTCGGGAGATGAACACCGGGGAGCTGTTTTTT. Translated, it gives CASSREMNTGELFF.

The CDR3 DNA is TGTGCCAGCAGAGAAATAGCGGGATATGACACCGGGGAGCTGTTTTTT. Protein: CASREIAGYDTGELFF. The gene calls are TRBV6-1 and TRBJ2-2; 8 nucleotides agree with TRBD2. Trimming at V came to 6 bases and at J to 3 bases, leaving 9 bases not matched to a gene. The CDR3 is 16 amino acids. Germline assignment: CDR1 MNHNS and CDR2 SASEGT.

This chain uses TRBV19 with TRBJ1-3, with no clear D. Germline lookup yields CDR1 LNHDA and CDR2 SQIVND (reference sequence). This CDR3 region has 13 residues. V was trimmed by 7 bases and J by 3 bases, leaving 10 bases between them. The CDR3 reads CASKRVNGNTIYF. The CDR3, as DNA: TGTGCCAGTAAGCGGGTAAATGGAAACACCATATATTTT.

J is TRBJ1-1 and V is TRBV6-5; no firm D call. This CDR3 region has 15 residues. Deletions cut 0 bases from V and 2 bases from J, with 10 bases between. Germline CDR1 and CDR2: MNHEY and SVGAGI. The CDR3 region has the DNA TGTGCCAGCAGTTACTCCGCAGGATCAAACACTGAAGCTTTCTTT. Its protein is CASSYSAGSNTEAFF.

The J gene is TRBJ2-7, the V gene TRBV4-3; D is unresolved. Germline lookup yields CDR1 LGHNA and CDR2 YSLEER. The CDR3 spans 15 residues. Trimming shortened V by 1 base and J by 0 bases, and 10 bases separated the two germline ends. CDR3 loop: CASSQGRQISYEQYF. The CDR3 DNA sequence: TGCGCCAGCAGCCAAGGGCGCCAGATCTCCTACGAGCAGTACTTC.